What follows are 2 T cell receptor beta chains derived from one specimen sequenced in a study of blood T cell repertoires in COVID-19. The table came from immunoSEQ multiplex PCR; TCRdb's copy has only in-frame clones and leaves some out. Of about 84,000 clones listed, about three quarters are singletons. Sequencing was carried out using peripheral blood. The receptor source for this set is a man in his fifties with active or convalescent COVID-19.

The DNA for the CDR3 is TGTGCCAGCAGTTCGTACGGCACTGAAGCTTTCTTT. Amino acid sequence: CASSSYGTEAFF. This sequence joins TRBV12-3 or TRBV12-4 and TRBJ1-1; D uncertain. The CDR3 runs 12 residues. The V end lost 4 bases, the J end lost 4 bases, and 7 bases lay between the germline ends.

The CDR3, as DNA: TGCAGTGCGGAAAGGGGGGAGACCCAGTACTTC. It translates to CSAERGETQYF. This sequence joins TRBV20-1 and TRBJ2-5, with D possibly matching TRBD1 (6 bases). V lost 6 bases to trimming and J lost 5 bases, with 10 bases between them. This CDR3 spans 11 amino acids. The germline gives CDR1 DFQATT, CDR2 SNEGSKA (reference sequence).